Below are 11 T cell receptor beta chains sequenced from a single sample in a study of neurological immune-mediated disorders. MiXCR was run by TCRdb on the 5' RACE reads, yielding one entry per CDR3 protein. The profile shows about 66,000 distinct CDR3 sequences, roughly 3.2% of them singletons. Specimen: PBMCs. These receptors came from a man in his forties with multiple sclerosis.

This clonotype was observed many times. The J gene is TRBJ2-1, the V gene TRBV4-1; 8 bases align to TRBD2. Germline trimming cut 1 base from V and 5 bases from J; bases unmatched to any gene: 7. The germline V gene encodes CDR1 MGHRA and CDR2 YSYEKL. The CDR3 contains 16 residues. The CDR3 nucleotides read TGCGCCAGCAGCCAAGGGGCGGCGGGGGGCCACAATGAGCAGTTCTTC. The encoded protein is CASSQGAAGGHNEQFF.

This clonotype was picked up many times. V and J are TRBV5-1 and TRBJ2-7, with D perhaps TRBD2 (5 bases). The germline V gene encodes CDR1 SGHRS and CDR2 YFSETQ. This CDR3 has 14 residues. Trimming left V 4 bases short and J 2 bases short, with 13 bases between. The CDR3 sequence: CASSSGSATYEQYF. For the CDR3, the DNA is TGCGCCAGCAGCAGCGGTTCAGCTACCTACGAGCAGTACTTC. Complete variable domain (other parts from reference TRBV5-1 and TRBJ2-7): KAGVTQTPRYLIKTRGQQVTLSCSPISGHRSVSWYQQTPGQGLQFLFEYFSETQRNKGNFPGRFSGRQFSNSRSEMNVSTLELGDSALYLCASSSGSATYEQYFGPGTRLTVT.

This clonotype appeared many times. The gene calls are TRBV15 and TRBJ2-3; TRBD2 matches 10 bases. Losses at the gene ends were 0 bases for V and 3 bases for J; bases not matched to a gene: 3. The CDR3 length is 16 residues. The germline CDR1 and CDR2 sequences are LNHNV and YYDKDF (reference sequence). The DNA for the CDR3 is TGTGCCACCAGCAGAGATGGGGGACTAGCGACAGATACGCAGTATTTT. This translates into CATSRDGGLATDTQYF.

This clonotype has at least ten counts. As DNA, the CDR3 is TGTGCCAGCAGCTGGATCGGACTAGCGGGAGGGTCCGGGGAGCTGTTTTTT. Its protein is CASSWIGLAGGSGELFF. V usage is TRBV5-4 and J usage is TRBJ2-2, with 15 bases lining up with TRBD2. V dropped 3 bases and J dropped 6; count of bases not matched to a gene: 6. The germline V gene has CDR1 SGHNT and CDR2 YYREEE (reference sequence). The CDR3 extends over 17 amino acids.

This clonotype was picked up many times. The rearrangement uses TRBV12-3 or TRBV12-4 and TRBJ1-1; TRBD1 matches at 7 bases. The CDR3 consists of 14 residues. Trimming cost V 5 bases and J 2 bases; bases outside gene matches: 5. The CDR3 region has the DNA TGTGCCAGCAGTCACAGGGGTAAAAACACTGAAGCTTTCTTT. It translates to CASSHRGKNTEAFF.

This clonotype was counted ten times or more. The V and J genes are TRBV3-1 and TRBJ2-2; D may match TRBD1 or TRBD2 (6 bases each). Trimming cost V 4 bases and J 4 bases, with 19 bases left between them. This CDR3 contains 17 residues. Germline CDR1 is LGHDT and CDR2 is YNNKEL (reference sequence). CDR3: CASSRIQGGVGTGELFF. CDR3 sequence (DNA): TGTGCCAGCAGCCGAATACAGGGAGGAGTAGGCACCGGGGAGCTGTTTTTT.

This clonotype was seen repeatedly, ten times or more. The CDR3 is CASSPKWTVYYGYTF. The CDR3 DNA is TGTGCCAGCAGCCCGAAGTGGACAGTTTACTATGGCTACACCTTC. This rearrangement joins TRBV5-8 to TRBJ1-2; TRBD1 is a possible D gene (6 bases). V gave up 4 bases and J gave up 3 bases, with 16 bases separating them. The V gene's germline CDR1 is SGHTS and CDR2 YDEGEE. The CDR3 loop spans 15 amino acids.

At least ten counts were recorded for this clonotype. The V and J genes are TRBV6-4 and TRBJ2-2; 7 bases are shared with TRBD2. V lost 2 bases, J lost 3 bases, and 0 bases stayed unmatched. The CDR3 sequence is 14 residues long. Per the germline V gene, CDR1 is MRHNA and CDR2 is SNTAGT. The CDR3 bases are TGTGCCAGCAGTGACGGGGGGGACACCGGGGAGCTGTTTTTT. This codes for CASSDGGDTGELFF.

This clonotype has ten or more counts. The chain links TRBV7-2 to TRBJ1-5, with 8 bases matching TRBD1. J lost 7 bases, V lost 1 base, and 6 bases had no gene match. In germline, CDR1 is SGHTA, CDR2 FQGNSA. The CDR3 contains 15 residues. The CDR3 bases are TGTGCCAGCAGCTTAGGGGGGACAGGCCGGCAGCCCCAGCATTTT. This codes for CASSLGGTGRQPQHF.

This clonotype has a count of ten or more. V usage is TRBV5-6 and J usage is TRBJ1-1; a weak D match, TRBD1 (5 bases). The CDR3 has 15 residues. Germline CDR1 reads SGHDT; CDR2 reads YYEEEE. V was clipped by 5 bases and J by 2 bases, with 16 bases between them. The CDR3 is CASSSGRWGNTEAFF. In DNA, the CDR3 is TGTGCCAGCAGTTCTGGACGTTGGGGCAACACTGAAGCTTTCTTT.

CDR3 sequence (DNA): TGCAGTGCTACCACAGCGGGACCCTCCTACGAGCAGTACTTC. It translates to CSATTAGPSYEQYF. V and J are TRBV20-1 and TRBJ2-7; 7 bases map to TRBD2. Per the germline V gene, CDR1 is DFQATT and CDR2 is SNEGSKA (reference sequence). After removal of 4 bases from V and 0 bases from J, the junction contained 6 bases not matched to a gene. The length of the CDR3 is 14 residues.